This TCR beta chain emerged from a study of technical replicates of blood from a handful of donors. Between the trimmed V and J ends, which lost 3 bases and 1 base, there was a span of 9 bases. Germline V gene data show CDR1 as ENHRY and CDR2 as SYGVKD. The CDR3 loop spans 14 amino acids. TCRdb keeps only in-frame clones here, not all; method: immunoSEQ multiplex PCR. The sample lists tens of thousands of clones, roughly 92% occurring once. V usage is TRBV10-3 and J usage is TRBJ1-1; the D is unclear. The receptor was derived from a human donor in good health. Some clones in this sample may be carry-over from other donors' samples. The sequenced sample was PBMCs. This CDR3 is CAISDRASNTEAFF. Here the CDR3 DNA reads TGTGCCATCAGTGACCGCGCCTCGAACACTGAAGCTTTCTTT.